The rows below give T cell receptor beta chains drawn from one sample of a study of blood T cell repertoires in COVID-19. Assay: immunoSEQ multiplex PCR; the TCRdb copy retains only in-frame clones and omits some. This table holds over 90,000 clones, roughly 90% found once. Sequencing input: peripheral blood. The receptors were gathered from a woman in her forties or fifties with COVID-19, enrolled during active disease. CDR3s include the opening cysteine and the closing phenylalanine or tryptophan. D genes are given only for firm matches. Clone size is stated in some rows and not others, as once, few, many or a class when expanded.

D gene | J gene | clone size | V gene | CDR3 DNA | CDR3 protein
. | TRBJ1-2 | . | TRBV6-1 | TGTGCCAGCAGTGAAGCGTTAGGGGACCAGGGGGGCTACACCTTC | CASSEALGDQGGYTF
. | TRBJ2-1 | . | TRBV7-9 | TGTGCCAGCAGCTTTTCCCCCACACAGGGACCCCTAGACAATGAGCAGTTCTTC | CASSFSPTQGPLDNEQFF
TRBD1 | TRBJ2-5 | . | TRBV2 | TGTGCCAGCACCGGGACAGGGGGGACGGAGACCCAGTACTTC | CASTGTGGTETQYF
TRBD2 | TRBJ2-1 | . | TRBV11-3 | TGTGCCAGCAGCCGGGGGACTAGCCAGGGCAATGAGCAGTTCTTC | CASSRGTSQGNEQFF
. | TRBJ1-1 | . | TRBV18 | TGTGCCAGCTCACCCCCAAGCCTGAACACTGAAGCTTTCTTT | CASSPPSLNTEAFF
TRBD1 | TRBJ1-1 | . | TRBV11-1 | TGTGCCAGCAGCTTAGTCCCAGGGGGGTTCACTGAAGCTTTCTTT | CASSLVPGGFTEAFF
. | TRBJ1-3 | . | TRBV7-9 | TGTGCCAGCAGCCCAGTCGTCAGCTCTGGAAACACCATATATTTT | CASSPVVSSGNTIYF
TRBD1 | TRBJ1-2 | . | TRBV6-1 | TGTGCCAGCATTCGGGACAGGGGGCACGGCTACACCTTC | CASIRDRGHGYTF
. | TRBJ1-2 | few | TRBV6-5 | TGTGCCAGCAGTTACTCGCCCGGACTCTATGGCTACACCTTC | CASSYSPGLYGYTF
TRBD2 | TRBJ2-1 | . | TRBV2 | TGTGCCAGCAGGGATCTAGCGGGGTCCTACAATGAGCAGTTCTTC | CASRDLAGSYNEQFF
. | TRBJ1-6 | . | TRBV6-6 | TGTGCCAGCAGTACGGACACTCTGGGCAATTCACCCCTCCACTTT | CASSTDTLGNSPLHF
. | TRBJ2-7 | . | TRBV27 | TGTGCCAGCAGTTTCAGTCAGGGGACCTACGAGCAGTACTTC | CASSFSQGTYEQYF